One and the same sample provided the 27 T cell receptor beta chains below, sequenced in a study of T cells in Graves' hyperthyroidism and ophthalmopathy. RNA transcripts served as the template for amplifying TCR beta CDR3 regions. The study used the HTBI primer set for a first-round RT-PCR of the TCR CDR3. TCRdb re-called the multiplex PCR reads through MiXCR, storing one row per CDR3 protein. This sample has 380,000 or so distinct CDR3 sequences, with 14% found just once. Input material: blood. These receptors all stem from a woman aged 30 to 39 with Graves' hyperthyroidism.

The table lists this clonotype with many counts. The chain combines TRBV20-1 with TRBJ2-1; the match to TRBD2 covers 9 bases. Germline trimming cut 3 bases from V and 6 bases from J; bases unmatched to any gene: 9. Per the germline V gene, CDR1 is DFQATT and CDR2 is SNEGSKA (reference sequence). This CDR3 has 15 residues. CDR3 protein: CSASEALAGSNEQFF. The CDR3 DNA reads TGCAGTGCTAGCGAGGCGCTAGCGGGAAGCAATGAGCAGTTCTTC.

This clonotype has ten or more counts. The chain is built from TRBV12-3 or TRBV12-4 and TRBJ2-1; possibly TRBD1 or TRBD2 for D (5 bases each). CDR3 length: 15 amino acids. Trimming removed 5 bases at V and 5 bases at J, with 16 bases between. CDR3 amino acids: CASSTPGRQNNEQFF. CDR3 coding DNA: TGTGCCAGCAGTACCCCGGGACGGCAAAACAATGAGCAGTTCTTC.

On this clonotype itself: This could be a read error, since a much larger clone is one nucleotide away. Without the conserved terminal phenylalanine or tryptophan, this CDR3 likely stems from a read error. The chain recombines TRBV10-3 with TRBJ1-2; D is possibly TRBD1 (5 bases). V was clipped by 7 bases and J by 6 bases, with 15 bases between them. From germline, CDR1 is ENHRY and CDR2 SYGVKD. This CDR3 region has 13 residues. The DNA of the CDR3 is TGTGCCATCAAGTTCCAGGAAGGGGATGGCTACACCCTC. Its protein is CAIKFQEGDGYTL.

Only a few counts were recorded for this clonotype. The chain is built from TRBV12-5 and TRBJ2-3; 11 nucleotides agree with TRBD2. This CDR3 has 16 amino acids. The V gene's germline CDR1 is LGHNT and CDR2 FRNRAP. The junction had 4 bases not matched to a gene; V was cut back by 2 bases and J by 3 bases. CDR3 sequence (DNA): TGTGCTAGTGGTTTGACACTAGCGGGAGAAACAGATACGCAGTATTTT. Translation: CASGLTLAGETDTQYF.

The rearrangement joins TRBV11-2 to TRBJ2-5; D not resolved. V was cut by 2 bases and J by 4 bases, with 8 bases left in between. The CDR3 length is 13 residues. Germline CDR1 reads SGHAT; CDR2 reads FQNNGV. The CDR3 DNA reads as TGTGCCAGCAGCTTAAACCCTGGAGAGACCCAGTACTTC. Protein sequence: CASSLNPGETQYF.

This clonotype was observed at least ten times. This chain uses TRBV2 with TRBJ2-1; 7 bases line up with TRBD2. The J segment lost 3 bases and the V segment lost 3 bases, leaving 11 bases of the junction unmatched. Germline V gives CDR1 SNHLY, CDR2 FYNNEI. This CDR3 comprises 17 residues. The CDR3 here is CASSDPQAAGVYNEQFF. The CDR3 DNA is TGTGCCAGCAGTGACCCCCAGGCGGCGGGAGTCTACAATGAGCAGTTCTTC.

The chain joins TRBV11-2 to TRBJ2-3, with TRBD2 as a possible D gene (6 bases). Trimming cost V 1 base and J 5 bases, with 16 bases left between them. CDR1 is SGHAT, CDR2 FQNNGV, per germline. This CDR3 contains 16 residues. The CDR3 DNA follows: TGTGCCAGCAGCTTAGGGACGGGGAGGTCTGGAGATACGCAGTATTTT. Translated: CASSLGTGRSGDTQYF. The whole variable domain, remainder taken from reference TRBV11-2 and TRBJ2-3, is EAGVAQSPRYKIIEKRQSVAFWCNPISGHATLYWYQQILGQGPKLLIQFQNNGVVDDSQLPKDRFSAERLKGVDSTLKIQPAKLEDSAVYLCASSLGTGRSGDTQYFGPGTRLTVL.

The table lists this clonotype with many counts. V and J are TRBV13 and TRBJ2-7, with TRBD1 matching 8 bases. After removal of 5 bases from V and 7 bases from J, the junction contained 7 bases not matched to a gene. The germline CDR1 and CDR2 sequences are PRHDT and FYEKMQ (reference sequence). This CDR3 region has 13 residues. The CDR3 DNA reads TGTGCCAGCAGCGAGACAGGGGCCGTTGAGCAGTACTTC. It codes for CASSETGAVEQYF.

In its sample, this clonotype was seen a few times. This chain connects TRBV12-3 or TRBV12-4 to TRBJ2-3, with TRBD1 identical over 11 bases. The CDR3 is 14 residues long. With V trimmed by 8 bases and J by 4 bases, 5 bases remained unmatched. The CDR3 is CASGPGQGADTQYF. CDR3 nucleotides: TGTGCCAGCGGACCGGGACAGGGGGCAGATACGCAGTATTTT.

V usage is TRBV3-1 and J usage is TRBJ1-1; TRBD1 might be the D (5 bases). V was trimmed by 1 base and J by 5 bases, leaving 11 bases between them. The germline V gene has CDR1 LGHDT and CDR2 YNNKEL (reference sequence). The CDR3 has 14 residues. This CDR3 reads CASSQGLGGTEAFF. The CDR3 nucleotides read TGTGCCAGCAGCCAAGGGCTGGGGGGGACTGAAGCTTTCTTT.

This clonotype was detected a few times. This chain uses TRBV5-1 with TRBJ1-5, with D hard to call. The V and J ends lost 3 bases and 9 bases respectively, with 13 bases between them. CDR1 SGHRS and CDR2 YFSETQ come from the germline V gene. The CDR3 totals 13 residues. Written as DNA, the CDR3 is TGCGCCAGCAGCTCCGAAGGTGTAGGGCCCCAGCATTTT. Encoded protein: CASSSEGVGPQHF. The full variable domain, rest sourced from reference TRBV5-1 and TRBJ1-5, is KAGVTQTPRYLIKTRGQQVTLSCSPISGHRSVSWYQQTPGQGLQFLFEYFSETQRNKGNFPGRFSGRQFSNSRSEMNVSTLELGDSALYLCASSSEGVGPQHFGDGTRLSIL.

V and J are TRBV20-1 and TRBJ2-3; the match to TRBD1 covers 7 bases. Germline lookup yields CDR1 DFQATT and CDR2 SNEGSKA (reference sequence). There are 15 residues in the CDR3. Unmatched junction bases numbered 7, after V lost 0 bases and J lost 4 bases. CDR3 sequence (DNA): TGCAGTGCTAGAGAAGTAGGGGGCGTCTCAGATACGCAGTATTTT. This gives the protein CSAREVGGVSDTQYF.

This clonotype was found a few times. The rearrangement joins TRBV6-1 to TRBJ2-1, with a tentative D call TRBD1 (6 bases). The germline gives CDR1 MNHNS, CDR2 SASEGT. The V end was cut by 4 bases, the J end by 9 bases, with 16 bases between. This CDR3 spans 14 amino acids. The CDR3 region is CASSGANRVGEQFF. The CDR3 nucleotides read TGTGCCAGCAGTGGGGCTAACAGGGTAGGTGAGCAGTTCTTC.

The chain recombines TRBV27 with TRBJ1-5; weak D call: TRBD1 (6 bases). CDR1 and CDR2 (germline): MNHEY, SMNVEV (reference sequence). V was clipped by 5 bases and J by 3 bases, with 23 bases between them. The CDR3 runs to 18 residues. The CDR3, as DNA: TGTGCCAGCAGTATAAGTCCTTTCCAGGGACATCACAATCAGCCCCAGCATTTT. It codes for CASSISPFQGHHNQPQHF.

This clonotype was detected many times. The chain couples TRBV27 to TRBJ2-7; TRBD2 might be the D (7 bases). The germline V and J ends were trimmed by 9 bases and 2 bases, with 17 bases remaining between them. The CDR3 sequence is 14 residues long. From germline, CDR1 is MNHEY and CDR2 SMNVEV (reference sequence). CDR3 in amino acids: CARWGREITYEQYF. CDR3 coding DNA: TGTGCCAGATGGGGGCGGGAGATAACCTACGAGCAGTACTTC.

The chain combines TRBV10-3 with TRBJ2-1, with 9 bases identical to TRBD1. In germline, CDR1 is ENHRY, CDR2 SYGVKD. V shed 6 bases and J 5 bases; nucleotides not matched to a gene: 11. The CDR3 runs 16 residues. DNA for the CDR3: TGTGCCATCAGCGAACCGTCCGGGACAGGGAACAATGAGCAGTTCTTC. It translates to CAISEPSGTGNNEQFF.

The rearrangement joins TRBV11-2 to TRBJ2-7, with a possible D match to TRBD1 (6 bases). Germline values: CDR1 SGHAT, CDR2 FQNNGV. There are 13 residues in the CDR3. Trimming took off 7 bases at V and 4 bases at J, with 14 bases between the two ends. CDR3: CASTMSRGYEQYF. The DNA of the CDR3 is TGTGCCAGCACCATGAGCAGGGGTTACGAGCAGTACTTC.

This chain joins TRBV9 and TRBJ2-2; TRBD2 aligns across 9 bases. Germline V lookup: CDR1 SGDLS, CDR2 YYNGEE. V was clipped by 0 bases and J by 1 base; unmatched bases: 4. This CDR3 contains 17 residues. Here the CDR3 DNA reads TGTGCCAGCAGCGTAGTCGGAGCGGGAGGGAACACCGGGGAGCTGTTTTTT. Amino acids: CASSVVGAGGNTGELFF.

The gene calls are TRBV29-1 and TRBJ2-7; maybe TRBD1 (6 bases). V was clipped by 4 bases and J by 0 bases, with 10 bases between them. The CDR3 sequence is 13 residues long. Germline values: CDR1 SQVTM, CDR2 ANQGSEA. The CDR3 region is CSVGGGGSYEQYF. CDR3 sequence (DNA): TGCAGCGTTGGTGGGGGCGGCTCCTACGAGCAGTACTTC.

The V and J genes are TRBV30 and TRBJ1-1, with D unclear. Between the trimmed V and J ends, which lost 3 bases and 0 bases, there was a span of 5 bases. The CDR3 totals 12 residues. Germline CDR1 is GTSNPN and CDR2 is SVGIG (reference sequence). CDR3 in amino acids: CAWRQLNTEAFF. The CDR3, as DNA: TGTGCCTGGAGACAGCTGAACACTGAAGCTTTCTTT.

This clonotype was counted a few times. This sequence joins TRBV20-1 and TRBJ1-5; no definite D call. Trimming stripped 2 bases from V and 7 bases from J, with 18 bases between. The germline gives CDR1 DFQATT, CDR2 SNEGSKA (reference sequence). This CDR3 is 15 amino acids long. CDR3 sequence: CSARYVAVRGQPQHF. The CDR3 DNA sequence: TGCAGTGCTAGATATGTGGCAGTTCGAGGGCAGCCCCAGCATTTT.

There are many counts of this clonotype. The chain has TRBV6-1 and TRBJ2-7; weak D call: TRBD2 (5 bases). The germline V gene has CDR1 MNHNS and CDR2 SASEGT. The CDR3 length is 13 residues. V was pared by 4 bases and J by 6 bases, with 13 bases between. The DNA of the CDR3 is TGTGCCAGCAGTGGGTATCCGAGGGCCGAGCAGTACTTC. Protein: CASSGYPRAEQYF.

A few counts support this clonotype. This chain links TRBV19 with TRBJ2-1; 8 bases match TRBD2. The V and J ends lost 9 bases and 5 bases, in that order; junction bases with no gene match: 9. Germline CDR1 reads LNHDA; CDR2 reads SQIVND (reference sequence). The CDR3 totals 14 residues. The CDR3 spells CASQRVAGNNEQFF. CDR3 DNA: TGTGCCAGCCAGCGGGTAGCGGGAAACAATGAGCAGTTCTTC. Drawing the rest from reference TRBV19 and TRBJ2-1, the complete variable domain is DGGITQSPKYLFRKEGQNVTLSCEQNLNHDAMYWYRQDPGQGLRLIYYSQIVNDFQKGDIAEGYSVSREKKESFPLTVTSAQKNPTAFYLCASQRVAGNNEQFFGPGTRLTVL.

For the CDR3, the DNA is TGTGCCAGCAGCTTAGAAGAGGTCTCCTATGGCTACACCTTC. This gives the protein CASSLEEVSYGYTF. The chain carries TRBV7-9 and TRBJ1-2; D remains unclear. The V end lost 1 base, the J end lost 4 bases, and 10 bases lay between the germline ends. This CDR3 comprises 14 residues. Looked up from germline, CDR1 is SEHNR and CDR2 is FQNEAQ (reference sequence).

The sample holds many counts of this clonotype. V usage is TRBV12-3 or TRBV12-4 and J usage is TRBJ2-3; either TRBD1 or TRBD2 may supply D (5 bases each). V was clipped by 8 bases and J by 4 bases, with 10 bases between them. The CDR3 runs 12 residues. The CDR3 spells CASLRGSDTQYF. For the CDR3, the DNA is TGTGCCAGCCTGAGGGGATCAGATACGCAGTATTTT.

This clonotype appeared many times. The chain recombines TRBV28 with TRBJ2-7; D possibly corresponds to TRBD2 (5 bases). With 6 bases removed from V and 5 bases from J, the gap between germline ends came to 14 bases. The CDR3 loop spans 13 amino acids. Germline V gene data show CDR1 as MDHEN and CDR2 as SYDVKM. The CDR3 loop reads CASSQDLRDEQYF. CDR3 DNA: TGTGCCAGCAGCCAGGACTTGAGGGACGAGCAGTACTTC.

This chain links TRBV27 with TRBJ2-3; D gene unclear. CDR1 and CDR2 from the germline V gene are MNHEY and SMNVEV (reference sequence). This CDR3 is built from 14 residues. V was pared by 3 bases and J by 1 base, with 8 bases between. Written as DNA, the CDR3 is TGTGCCAGCAGTTTCTTCGTCGGCACAGATACGCAGTATTTT. It encodes CASSFFVGTDTQYF.